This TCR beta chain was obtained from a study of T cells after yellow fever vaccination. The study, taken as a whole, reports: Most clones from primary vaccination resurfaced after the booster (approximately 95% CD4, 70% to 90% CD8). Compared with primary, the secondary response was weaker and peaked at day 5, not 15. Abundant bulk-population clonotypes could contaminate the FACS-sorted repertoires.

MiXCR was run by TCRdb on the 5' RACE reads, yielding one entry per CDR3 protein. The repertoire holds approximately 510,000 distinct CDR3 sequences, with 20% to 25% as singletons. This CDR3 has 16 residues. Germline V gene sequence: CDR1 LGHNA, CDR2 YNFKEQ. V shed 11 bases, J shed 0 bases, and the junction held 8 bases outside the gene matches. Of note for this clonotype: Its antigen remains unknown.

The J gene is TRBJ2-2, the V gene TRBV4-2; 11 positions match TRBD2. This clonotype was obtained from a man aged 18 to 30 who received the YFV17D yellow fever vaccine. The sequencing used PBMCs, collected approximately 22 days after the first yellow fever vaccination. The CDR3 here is CAANLAGGANTGELFF. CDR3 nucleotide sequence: TGTGCCGCAAACCTAGCGGGGGGTGCGAACACCGGGGAGCTGTTTTTT.